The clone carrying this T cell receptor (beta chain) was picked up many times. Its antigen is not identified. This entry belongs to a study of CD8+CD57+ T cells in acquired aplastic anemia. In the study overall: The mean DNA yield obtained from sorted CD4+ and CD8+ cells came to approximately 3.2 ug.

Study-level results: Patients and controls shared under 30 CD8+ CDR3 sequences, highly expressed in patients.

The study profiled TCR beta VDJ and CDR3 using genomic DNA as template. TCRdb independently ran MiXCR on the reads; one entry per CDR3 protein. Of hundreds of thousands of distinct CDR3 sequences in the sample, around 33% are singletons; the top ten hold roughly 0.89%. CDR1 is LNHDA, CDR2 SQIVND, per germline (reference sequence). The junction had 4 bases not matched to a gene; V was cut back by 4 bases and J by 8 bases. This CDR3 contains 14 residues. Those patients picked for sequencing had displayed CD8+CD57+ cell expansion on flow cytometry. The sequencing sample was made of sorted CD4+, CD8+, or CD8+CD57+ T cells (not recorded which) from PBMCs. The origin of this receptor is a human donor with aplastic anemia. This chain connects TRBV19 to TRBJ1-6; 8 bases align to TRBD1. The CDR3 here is CASSRTGMDSPLHF. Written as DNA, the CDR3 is TGTGCCAGTAGTAGGACAGGGATGGATTCACCCCTCCACTTT.